This T cell receptor beta chain was captured by sequencing in a study of cytomegalovirus exposure and HLA in healthy donors. The primer mix had 60 Vbeta and 13 Jbeta primers. Produced via immunoSEQ multiplex PCR; TCRdb's table is partial and in-frame only. The sample shows roughly 150,000 clones, 60% to 75% of them seen only once. Material for sequencing was PBMCs. The clonotype was recovered from a human donor in good health.

CDR3 protein: CASSLEVGASTDTQYF. For the CDR3, the DNA is TGCGCCAGCAGCTTGGAAGTGGGGGCGAGCACAGATACGCAGTATTTT. The V gene is TRBV5-1, the J gene TRBJ2-3, with D perhaps TRBD1 (6 bases). CDR1 is SGHRS, CDR2 YFSETQ, per germline. This CDR3 spans 16 amino acids. V was cut by 0 bases and J by 0 bases, with 11 bases left in between.